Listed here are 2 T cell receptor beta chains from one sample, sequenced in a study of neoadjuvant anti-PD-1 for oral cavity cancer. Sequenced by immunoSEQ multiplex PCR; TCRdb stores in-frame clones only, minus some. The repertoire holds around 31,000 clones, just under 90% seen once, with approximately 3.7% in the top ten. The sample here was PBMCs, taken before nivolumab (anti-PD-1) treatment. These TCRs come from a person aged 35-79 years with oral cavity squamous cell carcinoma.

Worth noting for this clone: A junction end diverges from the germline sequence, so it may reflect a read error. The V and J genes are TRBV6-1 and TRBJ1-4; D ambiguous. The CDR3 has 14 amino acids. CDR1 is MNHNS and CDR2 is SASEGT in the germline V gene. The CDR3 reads CAGSDTGRFEKLFF. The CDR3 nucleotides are TGTGCCGGCAGCGATACCGGGAGGTTTGAAAAACTGTTTTTT.

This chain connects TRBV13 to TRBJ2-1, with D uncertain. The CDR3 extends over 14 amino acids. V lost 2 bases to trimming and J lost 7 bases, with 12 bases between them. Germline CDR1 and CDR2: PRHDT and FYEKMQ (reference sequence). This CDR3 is CASSLIRPPNEQFF. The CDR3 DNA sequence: TGTGCCAGCAGCTTAATCCGGCCCCCAAATGAGCAGTTCTTC.